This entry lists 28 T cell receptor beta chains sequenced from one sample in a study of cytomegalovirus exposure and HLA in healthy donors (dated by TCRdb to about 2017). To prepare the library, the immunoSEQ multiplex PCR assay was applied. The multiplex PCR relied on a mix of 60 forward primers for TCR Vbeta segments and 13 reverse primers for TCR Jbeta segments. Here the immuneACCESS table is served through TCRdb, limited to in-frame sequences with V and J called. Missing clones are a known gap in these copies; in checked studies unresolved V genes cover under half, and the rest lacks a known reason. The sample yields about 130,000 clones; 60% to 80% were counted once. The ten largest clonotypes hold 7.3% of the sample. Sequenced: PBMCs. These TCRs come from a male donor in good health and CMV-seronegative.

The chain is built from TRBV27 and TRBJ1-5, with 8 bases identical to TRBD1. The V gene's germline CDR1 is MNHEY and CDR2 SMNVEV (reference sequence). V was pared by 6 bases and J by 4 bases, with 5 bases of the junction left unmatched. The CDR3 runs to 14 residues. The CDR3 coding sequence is TGTGCCAGCAGCTTACGGACAGGGAATCAGCCCCAGCATTTT. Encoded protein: CASSLRTGNQPQHF.

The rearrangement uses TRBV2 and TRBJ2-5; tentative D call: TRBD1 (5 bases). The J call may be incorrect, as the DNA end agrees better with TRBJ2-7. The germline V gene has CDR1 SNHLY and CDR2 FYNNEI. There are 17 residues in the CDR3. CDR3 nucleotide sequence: TGTGCCAGCAGCGGGCCGTCCCGTTACAGGACGCCCTACGAGCAGTACTTC. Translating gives CASSGPSRYRTPYEQYF.

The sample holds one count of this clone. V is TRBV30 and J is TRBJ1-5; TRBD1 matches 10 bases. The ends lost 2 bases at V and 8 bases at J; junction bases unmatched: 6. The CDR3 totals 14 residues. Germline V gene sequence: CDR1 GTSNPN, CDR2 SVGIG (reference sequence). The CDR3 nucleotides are TGTGCCTGGAGTTCAACGGGACAGGGGAAGCCCCAGCATTTT. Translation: CAWSSTGQGKPQHF.

The CDR3 protein is CASSWGTGGSDEQYF. The CDR3, as DNA: TGTGCCAGCAGTTGGGGGACAGGGGGATCTGATGAGCAGTACTTC. The V gene is TRBV27, the J gene TRBJ2-7; 11 positions match TRBD1. CDR1 MNHEY and CDR2 SMNVEV come from the germline V gene (reference sequence). The CDR3 is 15 residues long. The junction had 9 bases not matched to a gene; V was cut back by 4 bases and J by 7 bases.

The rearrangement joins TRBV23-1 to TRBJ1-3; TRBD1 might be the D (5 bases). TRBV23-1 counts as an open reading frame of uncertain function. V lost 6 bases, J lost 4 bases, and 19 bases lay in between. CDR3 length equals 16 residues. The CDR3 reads CASRPIGGVRGNTIYF. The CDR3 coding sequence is TGCGCCAGCAGGCCCATCGGAGGGGTGCGAGGAAACACCATATATTTT.

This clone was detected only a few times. The CDR3 region has the DNA TGTGCCTGGAGGACAGTAGCTAATGAAAAACTGTTTTTT. Protein product: CAWRTVANEKLFF. V and J are TRBV30 and TRBJ1-4; the D gene is possibly TRBD1 (5 bases). CDR1 is GTSNPN and CDR2 is SVGIG in the germline V gene (reference sequence). V lost 3 bases and J lost 3, with 8 bases in between. The CDR3 has 13 residues. The full variable domain, completed using reference TRBV30 and TRBJ1-4, is SQTIHQWPATLVQPVGSPLSLECTVEGTSNPNLYWYRQAAGRGLQLLFYSVGIGQISSEVPQNLSASRPQDRQFILSSKKLLLSDSGFYLCAWRTVANEKLFFGSGTQLSVL.

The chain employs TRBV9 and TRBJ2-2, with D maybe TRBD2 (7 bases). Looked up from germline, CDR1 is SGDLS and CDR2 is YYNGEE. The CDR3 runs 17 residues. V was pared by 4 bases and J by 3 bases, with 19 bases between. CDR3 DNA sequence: TGTGCCAGCAGCATACGGGGGGCTAGCGGCCACACCGGGGAGCTGTTTTTT. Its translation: CASSIRGASGHTGELFF.

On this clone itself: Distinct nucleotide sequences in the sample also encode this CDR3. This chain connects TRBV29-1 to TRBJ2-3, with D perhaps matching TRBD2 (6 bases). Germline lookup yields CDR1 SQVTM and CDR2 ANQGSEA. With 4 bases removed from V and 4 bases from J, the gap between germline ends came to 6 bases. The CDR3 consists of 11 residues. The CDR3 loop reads CSVGGADTQYF. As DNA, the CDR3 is TGCAGCGTTGGGGGGGCAGATACGCAGTATTTT.

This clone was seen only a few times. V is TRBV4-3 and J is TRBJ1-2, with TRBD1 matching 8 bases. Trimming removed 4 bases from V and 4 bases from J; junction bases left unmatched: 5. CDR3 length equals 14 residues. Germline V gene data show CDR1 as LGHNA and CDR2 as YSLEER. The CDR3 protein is CASSRGQGLYGYTF. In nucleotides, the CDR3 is TGCGCCAGCAGCCGAGGACAGGGCCTCTATGGCTACACCTTC.

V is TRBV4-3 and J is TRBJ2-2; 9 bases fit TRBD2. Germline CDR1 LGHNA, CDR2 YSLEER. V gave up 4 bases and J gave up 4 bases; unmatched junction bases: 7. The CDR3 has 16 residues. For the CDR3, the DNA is TGCGCCAGCAGCCGAGGGGGTAGCGGGGGCACCGGGGAGCTGTTTTTT. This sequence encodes CASSRGGSGGTGELFF.

CDR3 DNA: TGTGCCAGCAGCCCCGTGGGGGGGGTTGGGCGAGAGACCCAGTACTTC. Amino acid sequence: CASSPVGGVGRETQYF. The chain couples TRBV9 to TRBJ2-5, with 7 bases identical to TRBD2. Germline lookup yields CDR1 SGDLS and CDR2 YYNGEE. CDR3 size: 16 residues. The J segment lost 4 bases and the V segment lost 4 bases, leaving 13 bases of the junction unmatched.

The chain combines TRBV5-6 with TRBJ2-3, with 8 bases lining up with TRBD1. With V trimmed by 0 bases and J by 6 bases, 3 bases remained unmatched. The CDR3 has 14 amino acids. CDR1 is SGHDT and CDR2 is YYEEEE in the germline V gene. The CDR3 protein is CASSLAQGADTQYF. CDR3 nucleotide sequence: TGTGCCAGCAGCTTGGCTCAGGGGGCTGATACGCAGTATTTT. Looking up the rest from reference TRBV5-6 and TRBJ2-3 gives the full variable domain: DAGVTQSPTHLIKTRGQQVTLRCSPKSGHDTVSWYQQALGQGPQFIFQYYEEEERQRGNFPDRFSGHQFPNYSSELNVNALLLGDSALYLCASSLAQGADTQYFGPGTRLTVL.

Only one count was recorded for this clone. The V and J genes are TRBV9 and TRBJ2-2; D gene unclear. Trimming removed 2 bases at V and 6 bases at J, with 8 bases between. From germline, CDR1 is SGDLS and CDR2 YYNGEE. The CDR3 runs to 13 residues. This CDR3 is CASSVGVPGELFF. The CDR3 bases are TGTGCCAGCAGCGTGGGCGTTCCCGGGGAGCTGTTTTTT.

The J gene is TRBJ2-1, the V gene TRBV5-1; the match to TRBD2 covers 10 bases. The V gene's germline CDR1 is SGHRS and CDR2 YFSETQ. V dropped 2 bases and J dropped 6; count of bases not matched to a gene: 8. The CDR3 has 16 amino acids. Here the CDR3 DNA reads TGCGCCAGCAGCTTCACTAGCGGGGTGGGCGGCAATGAGCAGTTCTTC. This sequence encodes CASSFTSGVGGNEQFF.

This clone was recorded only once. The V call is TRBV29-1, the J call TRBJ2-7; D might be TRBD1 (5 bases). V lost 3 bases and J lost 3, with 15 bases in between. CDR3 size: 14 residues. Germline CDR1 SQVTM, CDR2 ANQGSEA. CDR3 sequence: CSVEWAGIGYEQYF. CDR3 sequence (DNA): TGCAGCGTTGAGTGGGCAGGGATAGGCTACGAGCAGTACTTC.

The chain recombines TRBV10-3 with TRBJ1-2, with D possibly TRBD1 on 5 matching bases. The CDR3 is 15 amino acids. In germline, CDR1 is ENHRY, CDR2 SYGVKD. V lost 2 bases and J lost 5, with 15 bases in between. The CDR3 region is CAISENSLGAYGYTF. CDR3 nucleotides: TGTGCCATCAGTGAGAATAGTTTAGGGGCGTATGGCTACACCTTC.

CDR3 nucleotide sequence: TGTGCCAGCAGCTGGTTCGGGGGGGTCTATAATTCACCCCTCCACTTT. This gives the protein CASSWFGGVYNSPLHF. The gene calls are TRBV7-6 and TRBJ1-6, with D possibly TRBD1 on 5 matching bases. V was cut by 4 bases and J by 3 bases, with 13 bases left in between. Germline loops: CDR1 SGHVS, CDR2 FNYEAQ. The CDR3 is made up of 16 amino acids.

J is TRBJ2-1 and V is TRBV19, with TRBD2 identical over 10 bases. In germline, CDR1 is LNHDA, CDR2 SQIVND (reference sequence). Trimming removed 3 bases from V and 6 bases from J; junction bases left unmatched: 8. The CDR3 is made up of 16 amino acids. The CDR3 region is CASSIPSGRQSNEQFF. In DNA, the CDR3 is TGTGCCAGTAGTATTCCTAGCGGGAGACAATCCAATGAGCAGTTCTTC.

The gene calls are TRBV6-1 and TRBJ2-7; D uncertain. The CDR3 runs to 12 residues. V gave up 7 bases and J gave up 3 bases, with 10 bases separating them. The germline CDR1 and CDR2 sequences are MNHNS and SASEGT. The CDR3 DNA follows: TGTGCCAGCAAAGCCTCCGTCTACGAGCAGTACTTC. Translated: CASKASVYEQYF.

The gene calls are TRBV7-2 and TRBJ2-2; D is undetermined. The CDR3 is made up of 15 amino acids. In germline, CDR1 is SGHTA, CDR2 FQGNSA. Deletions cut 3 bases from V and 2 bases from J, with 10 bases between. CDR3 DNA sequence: TGTGCCAGCAGCTTCTCTCGGAGAAACACCGGGGAGCTGTTTTTT. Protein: CASSFSRRNTGELFF.

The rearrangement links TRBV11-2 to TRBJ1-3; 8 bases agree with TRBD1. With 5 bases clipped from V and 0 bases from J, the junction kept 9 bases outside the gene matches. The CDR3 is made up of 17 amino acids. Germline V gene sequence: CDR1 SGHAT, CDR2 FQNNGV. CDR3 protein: CASSRRDRRLSGNTIYF. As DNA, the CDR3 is TGTGCCAGCAGCAGGCGGGACAGGCGCCTCTCTGGAAACACCATATATTTT.

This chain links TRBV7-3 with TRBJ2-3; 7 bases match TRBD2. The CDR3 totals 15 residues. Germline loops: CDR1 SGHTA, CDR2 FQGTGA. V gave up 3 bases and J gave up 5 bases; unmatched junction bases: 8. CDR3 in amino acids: CASSLNGGSGDTQYF. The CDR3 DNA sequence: TGTGCCAGCAGCTTGAACGGGGGGAGTGGAGATACGCAGTATTTT. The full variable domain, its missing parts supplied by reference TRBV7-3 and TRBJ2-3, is GAGVSQTPSNKVTEKGKYVELRCDPISGHTALYWYRQSLGQGPEFLIYFQGTGAADDSGLPNDRFFAVRPEGSVSTLKIQRTERGDSAVYLCASSLNGGSGDTQYFGPGTRLTVL.

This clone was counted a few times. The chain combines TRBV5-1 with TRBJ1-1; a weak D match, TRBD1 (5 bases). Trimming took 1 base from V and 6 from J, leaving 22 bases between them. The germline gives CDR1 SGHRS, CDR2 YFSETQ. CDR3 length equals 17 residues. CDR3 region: CASSLTPDKGVKAEAFF. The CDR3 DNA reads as TGCGCCAGCAGCTTGACCCCTGACAAAGGGGTGAAGGCTGAAGCTTTCTTT.

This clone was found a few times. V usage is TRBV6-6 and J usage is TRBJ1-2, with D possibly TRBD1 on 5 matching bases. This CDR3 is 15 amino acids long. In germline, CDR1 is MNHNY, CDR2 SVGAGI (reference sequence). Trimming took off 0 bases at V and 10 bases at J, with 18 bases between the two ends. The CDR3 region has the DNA TGTGCCAGCAGTTACTCGAGTAGACAGTTCTTGGACTACACCTTC. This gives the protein CASSYSSRQFLDYTF.

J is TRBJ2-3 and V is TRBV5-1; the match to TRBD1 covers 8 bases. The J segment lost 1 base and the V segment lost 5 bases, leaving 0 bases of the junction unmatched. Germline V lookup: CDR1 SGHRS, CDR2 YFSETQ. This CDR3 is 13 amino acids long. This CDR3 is CASRTGGTDTQYF. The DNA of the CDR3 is TGCGCCAGCAGGACAGGGGGCACAGATACGCAGTATTTT.

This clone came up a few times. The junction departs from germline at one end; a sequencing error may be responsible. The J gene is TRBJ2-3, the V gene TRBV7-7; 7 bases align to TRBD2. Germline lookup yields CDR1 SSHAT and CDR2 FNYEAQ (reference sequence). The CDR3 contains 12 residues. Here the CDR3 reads CASSPVGGRQYF. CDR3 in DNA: TGTGCTAGCAGCCCCGTCGGGGGGAGGCAGTATTTT.

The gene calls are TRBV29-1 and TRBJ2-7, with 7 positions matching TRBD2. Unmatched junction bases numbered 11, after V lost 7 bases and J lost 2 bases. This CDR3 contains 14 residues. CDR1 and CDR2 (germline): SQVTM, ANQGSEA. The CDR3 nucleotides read TGCAGCGCCATCCTTCGCGGGAGAACCTACGAGCAGTACTTC. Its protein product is CSAILRGRTYEQYF.

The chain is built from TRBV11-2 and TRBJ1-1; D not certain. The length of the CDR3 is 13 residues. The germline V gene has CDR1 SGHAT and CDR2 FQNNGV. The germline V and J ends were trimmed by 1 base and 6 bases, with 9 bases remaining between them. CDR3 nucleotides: TGTGCCAGCAGCTTAGGGATGGGCGCTGAAGCTTTCTTT. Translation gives CASSLGMGAEAFF.